These 13 T cell receptor beta chains were all obtained from the same sample, sequenced in a study of T cells in Graves' hyperthyroidism and ophthalmopathy. TCR beta CDR3 regions were amplified from RNA transcripts. First-round RT-PCR of the TCR CDR3 relied on the HTBI primer set. TCRdb itself ran the multiplex PCR reads through MiXCR, one entry per CDR3 protein. The data hold approximately 220,000 distinct CDR3 sequences, with around 17% observed a single time. What was sequenced was blood. The receptors derive from a man between 35 and 55 years old with Graves' hyperthyroidism.

The genes are TRBV24-1 and TRBJ2-2; D gene uncertain. The V gene lost 5 bases and the J gene lost 7 bases, with 7 bases spanning the gap. Germline CDR1 and CDR2: KGHDR and SFDVKD. This CDR3 has 12 amino acids. The CDR3 DNA is TGTGCCACCAGTGCACGGATCGGGGAGCTGTTTTTT. Its translation is CATSARIGELFF.

This clonotype was seen a few times. V and J are TRBV6-1 and TRBJ1-1; 7 nucleotides line up with TRBD1. The length of the CDR3 is 11 residues. In germline, CDR1 is MNHNS, CDR2 SASEGT. J lost 7 bases, V lost 6 bases, and 2 bases had no gene match. The CDR3, as DNA: TGTGCCAGCAGGACAGGGCATGAAGCTTTCTTT. Protein: CASRTGHEAFF.

About this clonotype: Sequence at one end of the junction differs from germline and may be a read error. The rearrangement joins TRBV7-9 to TRBJ2-1; possibly TRBD2 for D (5 bases). The CDR3 totals 15 residues. Looked up from germline, CDR1 is SEHNR and CDR2 is FQNEAQ (reference sequence). The DNA of the CDR3 is TGTGCCCGCAGCCCCCCTACGGGGTCCTACAATGAGCAGTTCTTC. Translation gives CARSPPTGSYNEQFF.

The chain combines TRBV7-9 with TRBJ2-4; the D gene is possibly TRBD1 (5 bases). CDR1 and CDR2 (germline): SEHNR, FQNEAQ (reference sequence). The CDR3 has 14 amino acids. The V end was cut by 5 bases, the J end by 8 bases, with 16 bases between. CDR3 residues: CASSALLEGDIQYF. The CDR3 bases are TGTGCCAGCAGCGCCTTATTGGAAGGGGACATTCAGTACTTC.

As regards this clonotype: A single base separates this from a much larger clone, so it may be a read error. The chain joins TRBV5-1 to TRBJ1-2, with 9 positions matching TRBD1. Per germline, CDR1 SGHRS and CDR2 YFSETQ. The CDR3 extends over 14 amino acids. V lost 4 bases and J lost 7; bases outside the gene matches: 8. The CDR3 protein is CASSPGTGNLGYTF. DNA of the CDR3: TGCGCCAGCAGCCCAGGGACAGGGAACCTTGGCTACACCTTC.

This clonotype was seen at least ten times. The rearrangement uses TRBV7-2 and TRBJ2-7; 7 positions match TRBD1. The CDR3 is made up of 12 amino acids. Germline V gene sequence: CDR1 SGHTA, CDR2 FQGNSA. Trimming at V came to 5 bases and at J to 6 bases, leaving 4 bases not matched to a gene. Here the CDR3 reads CASSRQGGEQYF. In nucleotides, the CDR3 is TGTGCCAGCAGCCGACAGGGCGGCGAGCAGTACTTC.

This clonotype showed up many times. The rearrangement links TRBV27 to TRBJ1-5; D is ambiguous. The germline V and J ends were trimmed by 5 bases and 7 bases, with 9 bases remaining between them. CDR3 size: 12 residues. CDR1 is MNHEY, CDR2 SMNVEV, per germline (reference sequence). The CDR3 sequence is CASSTPGQPQHF. In DNA form, the CDR3 reads TGTGCCAGCAGTACCCCTGGCCAGCCCCAGCATTTT.

The rearrangement joins TRBV7-2 to TRBJ2-7, with 7 bases lining up with TRBD1. Germline V gives CDR1 SGHTA, CDR2 FQGNSA. The CDR3 sequence is 15 residues long. Germline trimming cut 4 bases from V and 3 bases from J; bases unmatched to any gene: 9. The CDR3 DNA reads as TGTGCCAGCAGCTCCATCGGGACAGCAAACTACGAGCAGTACTTC. This codes for CASSSIGTANYEQYF. Complete variable domain (other parts from reference TRBV7-2 and TRBJ2-7): GAGVSQSPSNKVTEKGKDVELRCDPISGHTALYWYRQSLGQGLEFLIYFQGNSAPDKSGLPSDRFSAERTGGSVSTLTIQRTQQEDSAVYLCASSSIGTANYEQYFGPGTRLTVT.

This clonotype has only a few counts. A much larger clonotype is one base distant, so this may be a read error. The rearrangement uses TRBV5-1 and TRBJ2-7; 7 nucleotides agree with TRBD2. Germline trimming cut 0 bases from V and 3 bases from J; bases unmatched to any gene: 6. The CDR3 is made up of 15 amino acids. Looked up from germline, CDR1 is SGHRS and CDR2 is YFSETQ. The CDR3 coding sequence is TGCGCCAGCAGCTTGGCCGGAATAGCGGGCTACGAGCAGTACTTC. It is translated as CASSLAGIAGYEQYF.

A few counts support this clonotype. V gene TRBV9 combines with J gene TRBJ1-2; TRBD1 agrees at 7 bases. Per the germline V gene, CDR1 is SGDLS and CDR2 is YYNGEE. With 3 bases clipped from V and 3 bases from J, the junction kept 8 bases outside the gene matches. This CDR3 is 15 amino acids long. The CDR3 bases are TGTGCCAGCAGCGCAGAGGGACAGCCTTACTATGGCTACACCTTC. Amino acid sequence: CASSAEGQPYYGYTF.

This clonotype has at least ten counts. This chain connects TRBV28 to TRBJ2-7, with 10 bases lining up with TRBD1. The CDR3 contains 14 residues. Germline V gene lookup returns CDR1 MDHEN and CDR2 SYDVKM. With V trimmed by 5 bases and J by 4 bases, 5 bases remained unmatched. Here the CDR3 reads CASSGPDRGYEQYF. CDR3 nucleotides: TGTGCCAGCAGTGGCCCGGACAGGGGGTACGAGCAGTACTTC.

Ten or more counts support this clonotype. The rearrangement uses TRBV7-3 and TRBJ2-3; D is tentatively TRBD1 or TRBD2 (6 bases each). The CDR3 totals 15 residues. With 1 base removed from V and 3 bases from J, the gap between germline ends came to 11 bases. Germline V gene data show CDR1 as SGHTA and CDR2 as FQGTGA. CDR3 residues: CASSLIGGRTDTQYF. DNA for the CDR3: TGTGCCAGCAGCTTAATCGGGGGCAGGACAGATACGCAGTATTTT.

This clonotype was detected ten times or more. This chain connects TRBV30 to TRBJ1-4, with D unclear. CDR1 and CDR2 from the germline V gene are GTSNPN and SVGIG (reference sequence). The V end lost 7 bases, the J end lost 8 bases, and 17 bases lay between the germline ends. CDR3 length: 13 amino acids. CDR3 region: CASAGRVGEKLFF. CDR3 nucleotides: TGTGCCTCCGCGGGAAGGGTAGGAGAAAAACTGTTTTTT.